A selection of T cell receptor beta chains follows, all from one sample in a study of regulatory dendritic cells for organ transplantation. Measured with immunoSEQ multiplex PCR; TCRdb has only the in-frame clones, and not every one. The table shows thousands of clones, with around 60% occurring only once. The specimen was memory CD8+ T cells from blood. These receptors were collected from a human donor in good health. CDR3s include the opening cysteine and the closing phenylalanine or tryptophan. D genes are given only for firm matches. Clone size is given for some rows only: seen once, a few or many times, or a class if the clone is expanded.

J,size,D,V,CDR3,DNA
TRBJ2-1,few,TRBD2,TRBV7-9,CASSPRGGSSYNEQFF,TGTGCCAGCAGCCCCCGGGGGGGGAGCTCCTACAATGAGCAGTTCTTC
TRBJ2-7,few,TRBD1,TRBV19,CASSIGTGAPYEQYF,TGTGCCAGTAGTATAGGCACAGGGGCCCCCTACGAGCAGTACTTC
TRBJ1-1,once,TRBD1,TRBV25-1,CASSGHPRTGRTEAFF,TGTGCCAGCAGTGGCCATCCGCGGACAGGGCGCACTGAAGCTTTCTTT
TRBJ2-2,.,TRBD1,TRBV6-5,CASRQGTVGELFF,TGTGCCAGCAGACAGGGGACGGTCGGGGAGCTGTTTTTT
TRBJ1-2,.,TRBD1,TRBV13,CASSLDRAGYTF,TGTGCCAGCAGCTTGGACAGGGCTGGCTACACCTTC
TRBJ2-5,.,.,TRBV9,CASSVGLGTETQYF,TGTGCCAGCAGCGTAGGACTAGGGACGGAGACCCAGTACTTC
TRBJ1-6,few,.,TRBV11-3,CASSLGRLSSYNSPLHF,TGTGCCAGCAGCTTAGGGCGGCTAAGCTCCTATAATTCACCCCTCCACTTT
TRBJ1-2,.,TRBD1,TRBV27,CASSSTGTATYGYTF,TGTGCCAGCAGTAGTACCGGGACAGCAACCTATGGCTACACCTTC
TRBJ2-7,.,TRBD1,TRBV4-3,CASSRGSGTGGYEQYF,TGCGCCAGCAGCCGCGGCTCCGGGACAGGGGGCTACGAGCAGTACTTC
TRBJ2-1,.,TRBD2,TRBV4-2,CASSELAGPYNEQFF,TGTGCCAGCAGCGAACTAGCGGGACCCTACAATGAGCAGTTCTTC
TRBJ1-1,few,.,TRBV27,CASSRLTQGVNTEAFF,TGTGCCAGCAGTCGTCTAACACAAGGGGTGAACACTGAAGCTTTCTTT
TRBJ2-1,.,TRBD2,TRBV4-1,CASSPRRRLAGLLDNEQFF,TGCGCCAGCAGCCCCCGGAGGAGGCTAGCGGGGTTACTCGACAATGAGCAGTTCTTC
TRBJ1-2,.,.,TRBV18,CASSPEANYGYTF,TGTGCCAGCTCACCAGAGGCGAACTATGGCTACACCTTC
TRBJ1-1,.,TRBD1,TRBV23-1,CASSLQGAMGAFF,TGCGCCAGCAGTCTCCAGGGGGCGATGGGGGCTTTCTTT
TRBJ2-1,.,.,TRBV4-3,CASSQGLADYNEQFF,TGCGCCAGCAGCCAAGGTCTAGCTGACTACAATGAGCAGTTCTTC
TRBJ1-4,.,.,TRBV27,CASSLKGHREKLFF,TGTGCCAGCAGTTTAAAGGGACACCGAGAAAAACTGTTTTTT
TRBJ1-1,.,.,TRBV19,CASSIGTNTEAFF,TGTGCCAGTAGTATAGGGACAAACACTGAAGCTTTCTTT
TRBJ2-2,.,.,TRBV13,CASSLAVARTNTGELFF,TGTGCCAGCAGCTTAGCGGTCGCTAGGACGAACACCGGGGAGCTGTTTTTT
TRBJ2-1,.,.,TRBV5-1,CASSLEWSTYNEQFF,TGCGCCAGCAGCTTGGAGTGGTCTACCTACAATGAGCAGTTCTTC
TRBJ2-3,.,TRBD2,TRBV7-9,CASSRTGGRAGGQDTQYF,TGTGCCAGCAGCCGCACTGGGGGCCGGGCGGGGGGGCAAGATACGCAGTATTTT
TRBJ1-6,.,TRBD1,TRBV4-2,CASSLKGQDSPLHF,TGTGCCAGCAGCTTGAAGGGACAGGATTCACCCCTCCACTTT
TRBJ1-5,.,TRBD1,TRBV5-6,CASSLKSTGVVGNQPQHF,TGTGCCAGCAGCCTGAAATCTACAGGGGTGGTCGGCAATCAGCCCCAGCATTTT
TRBJ1-6,few,TRBD1,TRBV6-5,CASSLSRGRRNSPLHF,TGTGCCAGCAGTTTATCCAGGGGGCGCCGGAATTCACCCCTCCACTTT
TRBJ2-7,.,.,TRBV7-6,CASSLVVRQEHRGYF,TGTGCCAGCAGCTTAGTTGTTAGGCAGGAGCACCGGGGGTACTTC
TRBJ1-1,once,TRBD1,TRBV11-3,CASSLAGDRKTAFF,TGTGCCAGCAGCTTAGCGGGGGACAGGAAAACAGCTTTCTTT
TRBJ2-1,few,.,TRBV6-5,CASSSNNEQFF,TGTGCCAGCAGTTCCAACAATGAGCAGTTCTTC
TRBJ1-1,.,.,TRBV5-1,CASSLAGGGRTEAFF,TGCGCCAGCAGCTTGGCTGGGGGAGGGAGGACTGAAGCTTTCTTT
TRBJ2-3,few,.,TRBV6-4,CASSDSDSTDTQYF,TGTGCCAGCAGTGACAGCGATAGCACAGATACGCAGTATTTT
TRBJ1-1,.,.,TRBV5-4,CASMRDAEAFF,TGTGCCAGCATGAGGGATGCTGAAGCTTTCTTT
TRBJ2-7,.,.,TRBV6-6,CASSYSSEQYF,TGTGCCAGCAGTTACTCCAGCGAGCAGTACTTC
TRBJ2-7,.,.,TRBV5-5,CASSLDAYTGGAYEQYF,TGTGCCAGCAGCTTGGACGCCTACACGGGGGGCGCCTACGAGCAGTACTTC
TRBJ2-4,.,.,TRBV6-6,CASSYLKGIENIQYF,TGTGCCAGCAGTTATTTGAAGGGGATCGAAAACATTCAGTACTTC